Reported below is one T cell receptor (beta chain). The CDR3 runs 14 residues. The germline V gene encodes CDR1 SGHTA and CDR2 FQGNSA. V gave up 3 bases and J gave up 2 bases, with 9 bases separating them. TCRdb keeps only in-frame clones here, not all; method: immunoSEQ multiplex PCR. The sample shows more than 200,000 clones, under 90% of them seen only once. This specimen belongs to a study of blood T cell repertoires in COVID-19. Overall study context: Samples of COVID-19 (acute and convalescent) were obtained from the United States, Italy and Spain.

The sample taken for sequencing was peripheral blood. This sequence was found in a man aged 60 to 75 with acute or convalescent COVID-19. This sequence joins TRBV7-2 and TRBJ2-3; D is undetermined. CDR3 sequence (DNA): TGTGCCAGCAGCTTTAGGCGGCACACAGATACGCAGTATTTT. Translation: CASSFRRHTDTQYF.